These T cell receptor beta chains were read from a single sample in a study of blood T cell repertoires in COVID-19. Produced via immunoSEQ multiplex PCR; TCRdb's table is partial and in-frame only. The data contain more than 200,000 clones, over 75% of them seen just once; the ten biggest clones take up approximately 8.7%. Sample: peripheral blood. Receptors originate from an elderly woman with acute or convalescent COVID-19. CDR3s include the opening cysteine and the closing phenylalanine or tryptophan. A D gene is named only where the DNA matches it firmly. Size is stated for part of the rows, as once, few or many counts, or as a class when the clone is expanded.

j_gene	v_gene	d_gene	abundance	CDR3aa	CDR3nt
TRBJ1-4	TRBV27	-	once	CASSFHRTNEKLFF	TGTGCCAGCAGTTTCCACAGAACTAATGAAAAACTGTTTTTT
TRBJ2-7	TRBV25-1	-	-	CATSNPGSQYEQYF	TGTGCCACTTCAAATCCCGGGAGTCAGTACGAGCAGTACTTC
TRBJ2-7	TRBV4-1	-	few	CASSRGELSYEQYF	TGCGCCAGCAGCCGGGGAGAGCTTTCCTACGAGCAGTACTTC
TRBJ1-5	TRBV19	TRBD1	-	CASSIEQGSNQPQHF	TGTGCCAGTAGTATAGAACAGGGGAGCAATCAGCCCCAGCATTTT
TRBJ2-7	TRBV15	-	-	CATSGGSLASYEQYF	TGTGCCACCAGCGGGGGGAGTCTGGCCAGCTACGAGCAGTACTTC
TRBJ2-3	TRBV5-1	-	-	CASSLAPAAFPDTQYF	TGCGCCAGCAGCTTGGCTCCAGCGGCGTTCCCAGATACGCAGTATTTT
TRBJ2-5	TRBV7-2	TRBD2	-	CASSFSGGQETQYF	TGTGCCAGCAGCTTTAGCGGGGGGCAAGAGACCCAGTACTTC
TRBJ1-4	TRBV5-1	-	few	CASSPSLRGGEKLFF	TGCGCCAGCAGCCCCTCTTTGAGGGGAGGGGAAAAACTGTTTTTT
TRBJ1-1	TRBV4-2	-	-	CASSQDLRNPRGTEAFF	TGTGCCAGCAGCCAAGATCTCCGGAACCCAAGGGGGACTGAAGCTTTCTTT
TRBJ1-1	TRBV5-4	TRBD1	-	CASSAGQGSTEAFF	TGTGCCAGCAGCGCAGGACAGGGTAGCACTGAAGCTTTCTTT
TRBJ1-2	TRBV5-6	TRBD1	once	CASSLGQGVVGYTF	TGTGCCAGCAGCCTTGGACAGGGGGTGGTTGGCTACACCTTC
TRBJ2-3	TRBV18	-	-	CASSPPTRTDTQYF	TGTGCCAGCTCACCGCCGACTAGGACGGATACGCAGTATTTT
TRBJ1-5	TRBV29-1	TRBD1	-	CSARTGSSNQPQHF	TGCAGCGCCAGGACAGGGAGTAGCAATCAGCCCCAGCATTTT
TRBJ2-3	TRBV7-6	TRBD1	-	CASSSGQPTDTQYF	TGTGCCAGCAGCTCGGGACAGCCCACAGATACGCAGTATTTT
TRBJ1-1	TRBV28	-	-	CASMIATEAFF	TGTGCCAGCATGATAGCCACTGAAGCTTTCTTT
TRBJ1-4	TRBV6-1	-	-	CASSEVAAREKLFF	TGTGCCAGCAGTGAAGTGGCAGCCAGGGAAAAACTGTTTTTT
TRBJ2-1	TRBV19	-	many	CASSMGQVDYNEQFF	TGTGCCAGTAGTATGGGGCAGGTTGACTACAATGAGCAGTTCTTC
TRBJ2-2	TRBV27	TRBD2	-	CASSPLAGGPPTGELFF	TGTGCCAGCAGTCCTCTAGCGGGGGGGCCCCCGACCGGGGAGCTGTTTTTT
TRBJ1-3	TRBV7-8	TRBD1	-	CASSSDRGPSGNTIYF	TGTGCCAGCAGCTCGGACAGGGGCCCCTCTGGAAACACCATATATTTT
TRBJ2-2	TRBV7-9	-	-	CASSLGSADTGELFF	TGTGCCAGCAGCTTAGGGTCCGCGGACACCGGGGAGCTGTTTTTT
TRBJ2-7	TRBV15	-	-	CATSRDRSSVLAYEQYF	TGTGCCACCAGCAGAGATCGTTCGAGCGTCCTAGCCTACGAGCAGTACTTC
TRBJ2-3	TRBV5-8	-	-	CASSLASGTDTQYF	TGTGCCAGCAGCTTGGCCAGCGGGACAGATACGCAGTATTTT
TRBJ1-3	TRBV16	-	-	CAGVGQGSGNTIYF	TGTGCCGGGGTAGGGCAGGGCTCTGGAAACACCATATATTTT
TRBJ2-1	TRBV5-5	TRBD2	-	CASSLTGGLSEQFF	TGTGCCAGCAGCTTGACGGGGGGGCTGAGTGAGCAGTTCTTC
TRBJ2-1	TRBV29-1	-	-	CSVEGGGLIPYNEQFF	TGCAGCGTTGAAGGGGGGGGCCTTATCCCCTACAATGAGCAGTTCTTC
TRBJ2-7	TRBV10-2	TRBD2	-	CASSELAGVGEQYF	TGCGCCAGCAGTGAGCTAGCGGGAGTCGGCGAGCAGTACTTC
TRBJ1-2	TRBV5-5	-	-	CASSLVWGRGHGYTF	TGTGCCAGCAGCTTGGTGTGGGGGCGAGGGCATGGCTACACCTTC
TRBJ2-3	TRBV18	TRBD2	-	CASSRELAGRTDTQYF	TGTGCCAGCTCACGCGAACTAGCGGGGCGCACAGATACGCAGTATTTT
TRBJ1-1	TRBV5-6	-	once	CASSFDRSTEAFF	TGTGCCAGCAGCTTCGACAGAAGCACTGAAGCTTTCTTT
TRBJ1-1	TRBV6-4	-	-	CASSDSGQPNTEAFF	TGTGCCAGCAGTGACTCAGGACAGCCCAACACTGAAGCTTTCTTT
TRBJ2-7	TRBV5-1	TRBD1	-	CASSRDRAYEQYF	TGCGCCAGCAGCCGGGACAGGGCCTACGAGCAGTACTTC
TRBJ1-1	TRBV12-3/TRBV12-4	-	-	CASSLRDTEAFF	TGTGCCAGCAGTTTGCGGGACACTGAAGCTTTCTTT
TRBJ1-3	TRBV3-1/TRBV3-2	TRBD1	few	CASSQDGVVPTGTAGNTIYF	TGTGCCAGCAGCCAAGATGGAGTAGTGCCGACAGGGACGGCTGGAAACACCATATATTTT
TRBJ1-2	TRBV7-9	-	-	CASSLDTANYGYTF	TGTGCCAGCAGCTTAGATACGGCTAACTATGGCTACACCTTC
TRBJ1-1	TRBV19	TRBD1	-	CASTQGQANTEAFF	TGTGCCAGTACCCAAGGACAGGCGAACACTGAAGCTTTCTTT
TRBJ2-7	TRBV6-6	-	many	CASSYESGVREQYF	TGTGCCAGCAGTTACGAGTCGGGAGTGAGGGAGCAGTACTTC
TRBJ1-2	TRBV3-1/TRBV3-2	-	-	CASSIREVNYGYTF	TGTGCCAGCAGCATTCGGGAGGTGAACTATGGCTACACCTTC
TRBJ2-2	TRBV5-1	-	-	CASSPTRTGRGITGELFF	TGCGCCAGCAGCCCCACTCGAACGGGCAGGGGAATTACCGGGGAGCTGTTTTTT
TRBJ2-5	TRBV11-3	TRBD2	few	CASSLGWRGGRETQYF	TGTGCCAGCAGCTTAGGATGGCGGGGGGGCAGAGAGACCCAGTACTTC
TRBJ2-5	TRBV5-1	TRBD2	-	CASSLRGPGLAETQYF	TGCGCCAGCAGCTTGCGAGGACCGGGACTAGCAGAGACCCAGTACTTC
TRBJ2-1	TRBV11-3	-	-	CASSQGHEQFF	TGTGCCAGCAGCCAGGGGCATGAGCAGTTCTTC
TRBJ2-4	TRBV6-5	-	-	CASTAGLPANIQYF	TGTGCCAGCACCGCCGGCCTCCCAGCGAACATTCAGTACTTC
TRBJ2-3	TRBV28	TRBD1	-	CASRGQGAGTDTQYF	TGTGCCAGCAGGGGACAGGGGGCGGGCACAGATACGCAGTATTTT
TRBJ2-2	TRBV30	TRBD2	-	CAWSIAGGHTGELFF	TGTGCCTGGAGTATAGCGGGAGGGCACACCGGGGAGCTGTTTTTT
TRBJ1-5	TRBV27	-	once	CASSPTGSKHQPQHF	TGTGCCAGCAGTCCGACAGGTTCCAAACATCAGCCCCAGCATTTT